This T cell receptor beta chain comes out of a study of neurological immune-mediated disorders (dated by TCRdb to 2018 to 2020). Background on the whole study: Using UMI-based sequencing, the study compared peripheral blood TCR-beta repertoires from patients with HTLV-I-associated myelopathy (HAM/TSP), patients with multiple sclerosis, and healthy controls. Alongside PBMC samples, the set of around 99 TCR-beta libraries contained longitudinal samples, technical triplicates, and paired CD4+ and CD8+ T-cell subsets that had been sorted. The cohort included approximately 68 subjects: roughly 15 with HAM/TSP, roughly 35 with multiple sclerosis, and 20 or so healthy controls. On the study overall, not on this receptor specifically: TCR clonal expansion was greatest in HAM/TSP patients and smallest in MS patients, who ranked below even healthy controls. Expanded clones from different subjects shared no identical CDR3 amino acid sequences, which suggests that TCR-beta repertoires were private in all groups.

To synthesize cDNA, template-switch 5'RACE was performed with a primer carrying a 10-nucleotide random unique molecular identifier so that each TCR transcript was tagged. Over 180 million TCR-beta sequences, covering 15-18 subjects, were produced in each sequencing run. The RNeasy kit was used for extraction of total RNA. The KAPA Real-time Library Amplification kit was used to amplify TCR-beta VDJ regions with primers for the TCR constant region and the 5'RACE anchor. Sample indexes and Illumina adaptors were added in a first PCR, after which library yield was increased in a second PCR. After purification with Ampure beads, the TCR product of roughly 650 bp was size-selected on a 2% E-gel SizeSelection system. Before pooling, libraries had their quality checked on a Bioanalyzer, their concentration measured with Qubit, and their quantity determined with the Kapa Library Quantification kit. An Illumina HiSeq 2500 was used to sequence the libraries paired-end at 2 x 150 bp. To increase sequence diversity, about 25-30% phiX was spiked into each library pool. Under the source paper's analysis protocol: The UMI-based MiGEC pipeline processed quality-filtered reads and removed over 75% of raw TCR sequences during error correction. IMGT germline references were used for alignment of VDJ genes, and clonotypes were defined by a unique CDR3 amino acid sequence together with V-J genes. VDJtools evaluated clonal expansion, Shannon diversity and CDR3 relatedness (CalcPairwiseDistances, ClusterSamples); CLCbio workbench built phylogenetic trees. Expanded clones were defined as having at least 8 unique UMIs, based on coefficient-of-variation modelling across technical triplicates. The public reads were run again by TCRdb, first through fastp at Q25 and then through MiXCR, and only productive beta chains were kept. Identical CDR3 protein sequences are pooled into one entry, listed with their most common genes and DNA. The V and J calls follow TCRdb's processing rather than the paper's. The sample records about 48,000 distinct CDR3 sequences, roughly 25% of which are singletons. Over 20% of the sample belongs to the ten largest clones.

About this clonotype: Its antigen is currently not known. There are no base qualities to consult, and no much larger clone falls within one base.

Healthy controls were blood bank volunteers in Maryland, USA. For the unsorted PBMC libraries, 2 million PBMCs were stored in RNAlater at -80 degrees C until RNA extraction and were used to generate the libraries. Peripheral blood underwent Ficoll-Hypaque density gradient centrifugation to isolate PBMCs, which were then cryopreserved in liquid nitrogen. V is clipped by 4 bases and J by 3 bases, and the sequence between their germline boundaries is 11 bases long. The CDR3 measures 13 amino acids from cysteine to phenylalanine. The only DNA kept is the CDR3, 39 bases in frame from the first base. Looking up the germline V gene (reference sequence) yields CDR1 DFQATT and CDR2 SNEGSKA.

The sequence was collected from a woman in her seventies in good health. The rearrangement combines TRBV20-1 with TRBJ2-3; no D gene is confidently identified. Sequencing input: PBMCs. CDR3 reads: CSAKSASTDTQYF. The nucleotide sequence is TGCAGTGCTAAATCGGCATCTACAGATACGCAGTATTTT.